The T cell receptor beta chain under discussion was sequenced for a study of blood T cell repertoires in COVID-19. Generated by immunoSEQ multiplex PCR, the TCRdb table keeps only in-frame clones and is missing some. The table lists about 200,000 clones, approximately 86% of them singletons. A note on this clone: An end of the junction does not agree with germline; a read error may underlie this.

Germline V gene sequence: CDR1 LGHDT, CDR2 YNNKEL (reference sequence). This CDR3 has 12 amino acids. This clonotype originated in a man between 35 and 55 years old with acute or convalescent COVID-19. Sample: peripheral blood. The chain carries TRBV3-1 (or the pseudogene TRBV3-2) and TRBJ1-1, with TRBD1 matching 7 bases. The CDR3 DNA sequence: TGTGCCAGCAGCCAAAGACAGGGCCTGGTCCACTTT. Translating gives CASSQRQGLVHF.